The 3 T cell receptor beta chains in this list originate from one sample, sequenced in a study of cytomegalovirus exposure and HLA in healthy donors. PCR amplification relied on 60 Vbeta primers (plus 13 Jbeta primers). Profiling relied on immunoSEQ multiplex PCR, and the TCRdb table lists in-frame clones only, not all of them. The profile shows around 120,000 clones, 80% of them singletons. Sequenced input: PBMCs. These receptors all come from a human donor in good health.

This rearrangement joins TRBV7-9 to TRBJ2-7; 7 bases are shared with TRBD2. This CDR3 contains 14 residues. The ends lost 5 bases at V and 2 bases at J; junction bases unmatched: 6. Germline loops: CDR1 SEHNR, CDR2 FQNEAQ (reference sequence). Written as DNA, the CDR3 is TGTGCCAGCAGCCAGGGACTACAGACCTACGAGCAGTACTTC. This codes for CASSQGLQTYEQYF.

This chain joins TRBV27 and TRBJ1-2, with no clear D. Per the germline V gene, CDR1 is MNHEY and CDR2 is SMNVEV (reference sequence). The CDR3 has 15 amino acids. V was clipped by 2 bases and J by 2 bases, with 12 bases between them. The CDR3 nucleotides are TGTGCCAGCAGTTTAACGGGTACGGGGAACTATGGCTACACCTTC. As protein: CASSLTGTGNYGYTF.

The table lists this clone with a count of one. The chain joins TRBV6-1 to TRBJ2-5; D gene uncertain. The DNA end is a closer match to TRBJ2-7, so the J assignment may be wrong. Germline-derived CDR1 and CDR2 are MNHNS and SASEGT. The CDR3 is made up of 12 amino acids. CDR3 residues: CASSVEAYEQYF. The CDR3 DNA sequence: TGTGCCAGCAGTGTAGAAGCCTACGAGCAGTACTTC.